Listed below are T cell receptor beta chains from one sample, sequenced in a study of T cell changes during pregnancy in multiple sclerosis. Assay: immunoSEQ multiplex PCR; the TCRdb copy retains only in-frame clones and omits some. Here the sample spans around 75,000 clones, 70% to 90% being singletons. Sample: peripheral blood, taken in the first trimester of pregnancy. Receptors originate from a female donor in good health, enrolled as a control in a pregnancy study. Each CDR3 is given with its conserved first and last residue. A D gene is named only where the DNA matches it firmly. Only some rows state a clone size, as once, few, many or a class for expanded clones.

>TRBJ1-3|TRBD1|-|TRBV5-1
CASSLAGGQDTIYF
TGCGCCAGCAGCTTGGCAGGGGGCCAGGACACCATATATTTT
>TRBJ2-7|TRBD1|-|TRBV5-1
CASSWLGQGSYEQYF
TGCGCCAGCAGCTGGTTAGGACAGGGATCTTACGAGCAGTACTTC
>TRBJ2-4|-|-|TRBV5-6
CASSFFSAETKNIQYF
TGTGCCAGCAGCTTCTTTAGTGCGGAAACCAAAAACATTCAGTACTTC
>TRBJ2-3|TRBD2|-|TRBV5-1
CASGRGGLDADTQYF
TGCGCCAGCGGCCGCGGGGGACTAGACGCAGATACGCAGTATTTT
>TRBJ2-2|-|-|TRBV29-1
CSVAPQVDAGELFF
TGCAGCGTTGCCCCTCAGGTCGACGCCGGGGAGCTGTTTTTT
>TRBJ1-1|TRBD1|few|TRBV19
CATNANRGEAFF
TGTGCCACCAATGCCAACAGGGGTGAAGCTTTCTTT
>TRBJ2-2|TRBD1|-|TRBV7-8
CASNVPGQGITGELFF
TGTGCCAGCAACGTTCCGGGACAGGGTATCACCGGGGAGCTGTTTTTT
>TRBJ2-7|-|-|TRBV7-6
CASSSVGTSYEQYF
TGTGCCAGCAGCTCAGTGGGCACCTCCTACGAGCAGTACTTC
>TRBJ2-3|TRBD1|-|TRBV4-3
CASSQVAGTGTGTQYF
TGCGCCAGCAGCCAGGTTGCGGGGACAGGCACAGGTACGCAGTATTTT
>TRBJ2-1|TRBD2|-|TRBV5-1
CASTLGTSGRDEQFF
TGCGCCAGCACCCTCGGGACTAGCGGGAGGGATGAGCAGTTCTTC
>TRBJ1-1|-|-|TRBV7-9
CASSLAANTEAFF
TGTGCCAGCAGCTTAGCGGCGAACACTGAAGCTTTCTTT
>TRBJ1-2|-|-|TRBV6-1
CASLLSGLNGYTF
TGTGCCAGTTTGCTATCTGGACTGAATGGCTACACCTTC
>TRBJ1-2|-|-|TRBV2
CASSEGGQDGYTF
TGTGCCAGCAGTGAAGGGGGACAAGATGGCTACACCTTC
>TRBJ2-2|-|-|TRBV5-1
CASSLRRGQNTGELFF
TGCGCCAGCAGCTTGAGACGGGGACAGAACACCGGGGAGCTGTTTTTT
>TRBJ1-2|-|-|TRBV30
CAWSVHNYGYTF
TGTGCCTGGAGTGTACACAACTATGGCTACACCTTC
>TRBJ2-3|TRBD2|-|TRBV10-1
CASSESLRLAGDEADTQYF
TGCGCCAGCAGTGAGTCGCTCCGGCTAGCGGGAGATGAGGCAGATACGCAGTATTTT
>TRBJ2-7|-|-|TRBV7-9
CASSLRDTNYEQYF
TGTGCCAGCAGCTTAAGGGACACCAACTACGAGCAGTACTTC